This T cell receptor beta chain was sequenced for a study of cytomegalovirus exposure and HLA in healthy donors. General study results and limits: An observed cluster of highly shared sequence variants was recorded as a likely sequencing artifact. A later analysis reportedly identified an Asian-associated ancestry cluster as carrying fewer N-insertions than the roughly 700-donor mean.

The PCR was carried out with 60 Vbeta primers and 13 Jbeta primers. In the original analysis: Later, an analysis found about 83 million unique TCR beta chains, and around 10 million of these were shared. The assay was immunoSEQ multiplex PCR, and TCRdb's table has in-frame clones only and misses some. V and J calls and clone size are as listed in that table; D and trimming were resolved from the DNA. The sample has about 140,000 clones; about four fifths are singletons. In regard to this clone: Its antigen remains unidentified.

Trimming left V 4 bases short and J 2 bases short, with 9 bases between. The V gene's germline CDR1 is SGHRS and CDR2 YFSETQ. There are 14 residues in the CDR3. The sequenced sample consisted of PBMCs. This sequence was found in a male donor in good health and CMV-seropositive. The chain uses TRBV5-1 and TRBJ1-4; D possibly corresponds to TRBD1 (6 bases). Written as DNA, the CDR3 is TGCGCCAGCAGCGGAACAGGGACTAATGAAAAACTGTTTTTT. Translated, it gives CASSGTGTNEKLFF.